This entry features one T cell receptor (beta chain) sequence. The data were taken from a study of CD8 T cells in Susac syndrome. Random hexamers were used to reverse transcribe the RNA input (about 0.5 to 1 ug). The method of amplification for TCR beta CDR3 was immunoSEQ multiplex PCR, covering 54 Vbeta and 13 Jbeta. TCRdb ran MiXCR on the immunoSEQ multiplex PCR reads and lists one entry per CDR3 protein. Among 210,000 or so distinct CDR3 sequences listed, roughly 90% were seen once. This CDR3 has 14 residues. From germline, CDR1 is MNHEY and CDR2 SVGAGI. Trimming removed 2 bases at V and 3 bases at J, with 10 bases between.

This chain connects TRBV6-5 to TRBJ1-2, with D tentatively TRBD1 (5 bases). This TCR derives from a human donor with multiple sclerosis. Sequenced input: CD8+ T cells from PBMCs. The CDR3 region has the DNA TGTGCCAGCAGTTACGGAGGGGTAGACTATGGCTACACCTTC. Encoded protein: CASSYGGVDYGYTF.